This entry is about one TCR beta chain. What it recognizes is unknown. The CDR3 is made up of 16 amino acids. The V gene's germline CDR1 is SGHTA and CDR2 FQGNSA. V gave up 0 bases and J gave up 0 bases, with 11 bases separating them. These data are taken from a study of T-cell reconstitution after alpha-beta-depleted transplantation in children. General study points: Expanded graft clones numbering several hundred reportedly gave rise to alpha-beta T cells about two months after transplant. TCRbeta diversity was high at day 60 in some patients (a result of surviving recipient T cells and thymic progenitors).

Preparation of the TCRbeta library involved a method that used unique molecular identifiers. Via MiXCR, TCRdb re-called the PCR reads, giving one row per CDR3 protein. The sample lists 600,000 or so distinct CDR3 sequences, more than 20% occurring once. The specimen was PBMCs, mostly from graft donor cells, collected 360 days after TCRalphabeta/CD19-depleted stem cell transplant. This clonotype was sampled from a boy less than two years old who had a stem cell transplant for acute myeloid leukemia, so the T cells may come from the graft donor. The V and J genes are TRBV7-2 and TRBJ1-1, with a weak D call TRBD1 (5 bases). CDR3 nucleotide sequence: TGTGCCAGCAGCTTAGCGCCAGGGACCATGAACACTGAAGCTTTCTTT. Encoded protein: CASSLAPGTMNTEAFF.